This is a list of T cell receptor beta chains from one sample in a study of long-term antiretroviral therapy in people with HIV. Method: immunoSEQ multiplex PCR; TCRdb's copy keeps in-frame clones and lacks some. The sample contains approximately 33,000 clones, 80% to 90% of which appear only once. The specimen was unsorted PBMCs, collected 0.8 years before starting antiretroviral therapy. Receptor source: a man in his late teens or twenties with HIV. Both conserved end residues are part of each CDR3. Each record gives: V gene, D gene, J gene, clone size, CDR3 DNA, CDR3 protein. D genes are given only for firm matches. Clone size is stated in some rows and not others, as once, few, many or a class when expanded.

v_call: TRBV9; d_call: .; j_call: TRBJ1-2; clone_size: .; cdr3_nt: TGTGCCAGCAGCGTCTACGACCAAGGGGGTGGCTACACCTTC; cdr3_aa: CASSVYDQGGGYTF
v_call: TRBV5-1; d_call: TRBD2; j_call: TRBJ2-5; clone_size: .; cdr3_nt: TGCGCCAGCAGATCCGGACTAGCGGGATTGGGGCAAGAGACCCAGTACTTC; cdr3_aa: CASRSGLAGLGQETQYF
v_call: TRBV9; d_call: TRBD1; j_call: TRBJ1-1; clone_size: .; cdr3_nt: TGTGCCAGCAGCGTATTTGGACAGGGTGAAGCTTTCTTT; cdr3_aa: CASSVFGQGEAFF
v_call: TRBV30; d_call: .; j_call: TRBJ1-4; clone_size: .; cdr3_nt: TGTGCCTGGAGTGGGCAGGGGATGGAAAAACTGTTTTTT; cdr3_aa: CAWSGQGMEKLFF
v_call: TRBV30; d_call: .; j_call: TRBJ2-1; clone_size: .; cdr3_nt: TGTGCCTGGACCCAGGGGTATATCAATGAGCAGTTCTTC; cdr3_aa: CAWTQGYINEQFF
v_call: TRBV7-2; d_call: TRBD2; j_call: TRBJ2-7; clone_size: .; cdr3_nt: TGTGCCAGCAGCTTAGCGCGACTAGCGGGGATCTACGAGCAGTACTTC; cdr3_aa: CASSLARLAGIYEQYF
v_call: TRBV28; d_call: .; j_call: TRBJ1-6; clone_size: .; cdr3_nt: TGTGCCAGCAGTTTTAGGGGCAATTCACCCCTCCACTTT; cdr3_aa: CASSFRGNSPLHF
v_call: TRBV9; d_call: .; j_call: TRBJ2-1; clone_size: .; cdr3_nt: TGTGCCAGCAGCGTAGTCCCCGGGGGCCGCGAGCAGTTCTTC; cdr3_aa: CASSVVPGGREQFF
v_call: TRBV18; d_call: TRBD1; j_call: TRBJ1-1; clone_size: few; cdr3_nt: TGTGCCAGCTCGCCGGACAGGTACACTGAAGCTTTCTTT; cdr3_aa: CASSPDRYTEAFF
v_call: TRBV5-6; d_call: TRBD2; j_call: TRBJ2-7; clone_size: .; cdr3_nt: TGTGCCAGCAGCTTAGGGGGAAGCGGGAGCTACGAGCAGTACTTC; cdr3_aa: CASSLGGSGSYEQYF
v_call: TRBV5-6; d_call: TRBD1; j_call: TRBJ2-2; clone_size: .; cdr3_nt: TGTGCCAGCAGCTGGGGTAGGTTTGGACAGGGGGCTATCACCGGGGAGCTGTTTTTT; cdr3_aa: CASSWGRFGQGAITGELFF
v_call: TRBV10-1; d_call: TRBD1; j_call: TRBJ2-7; clone_size: .; cdr3_nt: TGCGCCAGCAGGGCCGGGACAGGGGGTCGCCGCGAGCAGTACTTC; cdr3_aa: CASRAGTGGRREQYF
v_call: TRBV10-3; d_call: .; j_call: TRBJ1-5; clone_size: .; cdr3_nt: TGTGCCATCAGTGTTGAGGGGGTCAGCAATCAGCCCCAGCATTTT; cdr3_aa: CAISVEGVSNQPQHF
v_call: TRBV29-1; d_call: TRBD2; j_call: TRBJ2-7; clone_size: .; cdr3_nt: TGCAGCGTAACGAGCGGGGGTGCTACCTACGAGCAGTACTTC; cdr3_aa: CSVTSGGATYEQYF
v_call: TRBV28; d_call: .; j_call: TRBJ1-4; clone_size: .; cdr3_nt: TGTGCCAGCAGTCCTCGGGCAGGGCTTGAAAAACTGTTTTTT; cdr3_aa: CASSPRAGLEKLFF
v_call: TRBV30; d_call: .; j_call: TRBJ2-7; clone_size: .; cdr3_nt: TGTGCCTGGAGTGTACGTCGGTCCTCCTACGAGCAGTACTTC; cdr3_aa: CAWSVRRSSYEQYF
v_call: TRBV19; d_call: TRBD1; j_call: TRBJ2-2; clone_size: .; cdr3_nt: TGTGCCAGTAGTCCAACAGGGGGTCACGGGGAGCTGTTTTTT; cdr3_aa: CASSPTGGHGELFF
v_call: TRBV7-2; d_call: TRBD2; j_call: TRBJ2-5; clone_size: .; cdr3_nt: TGTGCCAGCAGCTTCCCCGGGACTACGCAAGAGACCCAGTACTTC; cdr3_aa: CASSFPGTTQETQYF
v_call: TRBV2; d_call: .; j_call: TRBJ1-5; clone_size: once; cdr3_nt: TGTGCCAGCCACAGGGCTAAGGAAGGCAATCAGCCCCAGCATTTT; cdr3_aa: CASHRAKEGNQPQHF
v_call: TRBV6-5; d_call: TRBD1; j_call: TRBJ1-2; clone_size: .; cdr3_nt: TGTGCCAGCAGCCCAGACAGGGTAAATCACTATGGCTACACCTTC; cdr3_aa: CASSPDRVNHYGYTF
v_call: TRBV7-9; d_call: .; j_call: TRBJ2-1; clone_size: .; cdr3_nt: TGTGCCAGCAGCCGTGAGCAGTTCTTC; cdr3_aa: CASSREQFF
v_call: TRBV19; d_call: .; j_call: TRBJ2-2; clone_size: .; cdr3_nt: TGTGCCAGTAGTATAGCCCCCTCGGGGGAGCTGTTTTTT; cdr3_aa: CASSIAPSGELFF
v_call: TRBV7-8; d_call: .; j_call: TRBJ1-5; clone_size: .; cdr3_nt: TGTGCCAGCAGCTTACAGGGAGTTAGGGGCTCTCAGCCCCAGCATTTT; cdr3_aa: CASSLQGVRGSQPQHF
v_call: TRBV7-3; d_call: .; j_call: TRBJ2-5; clone_size: .; cdr3_nt: TGTGCCAGCAGCTTCCCGGGGGCGGGAGAGACCCAGTACTTC; cdr3_aa: CASSFPGAGETQYF
v_call: TRBV29-1; d_call: TRBD1; j_call: TRBJ2-2; clone_size: .; cdr3_nt: TGCAGCGTTGGGTCTAGACAGGGGAGGAGGACCGGGGAGCTGTTTTTT; cdr3_aa: CSVGSRQGRRTGELFF
v_call: TRBV19; d_call: .; j_call: TRBJ1-5; clone_size: few; cdr3_nt: TGTGCCAGTAGCGAGCTAGGGCAGCCCCAGCATTTT; cdr3_aa: CASSELGQPQHF
v_call: TRBV5-5; d_call: .; j_call: TRBJ1-4; clone_size: .; cdr3_nt: TGTGCCAGCAGCTTGGTGGTTTCGGAACTGTTTTTT; cdr3_aa: CASSLVVSELFF
v_call: TRBV29-1; d_call: .; j_call: TRBJ1-1; clone_size: once; cdr3_nt: TGCAGCACTGGGACACAGAACACTGAAGCTTTCTTT; cdr3_aa: CSTGTQNTEAFF
v_call: TRBV6-5; d_call: .; j_call: TRBJ1-1; clone_size: once; cdr3_nt: TGTGCCAGCAGTTACGAGTCGATGAACACTGAAGCTTTCTTT; cdr3_aa: CASSYESMNTEAFF
v_call: TRBV5-1; d_call: TRBD1; j_call: TRBJ2-7; clone_size: once; cdr3_nt: TGCGCCAGCAGCTTGGTTTCGCAGGGGGCCTACGAGCAGTACTTC; cdr3_aa: CASSLVSQGAYEQYF
v_call: TRBV2; d_call: .; j_call: TRBJ1-2; clone_size: .; cdr3_nt: TGTGCCAGCAAGATGCAGCCACTCTCCAATGGCTACACCTTC; cdr3_aa: CASKMQPLSNGYTF
v_call: TRBV5-6; d_call: TRBD1; j_call: TRBJ1-1; clone_size: .; cdr3_nt: TGTGCCAGCAGCCAGCTGGACAGGGTGGGCACTGAAGCTTTCTTT; cdr3_aa: CASSQLDRVGTEAFF
v_call: TRBV5-1; d_call: .; j_call: TRBJ1-1; clone_size: .; cdr3_nt: TGCGCCAGCAGTCTGCTTGGGGGGATCACTGAAGCTTTCTTT; cdr3_aa: CASSLLGGITEAFF
v_call: TRBV6-6; d_call: .; j_call: TRBJ2-2; clone_size: .; cdr3_nt: TGTGCCAGCAGTGTACAGGAGCGCGGGGAGCTGTTTTTT; cdr3_aa: CASSVQERGELFF
v_call: TRBV11-2; d_call: .; j_call: TRBJ1-2; clone_size: .; cdr3_nt: TGTGCCAGCAGCTTAAGGCCTAACTATGGCTACACCTTC; cdr3_aa: CASSLRPNYGYTF
v_call: TRBV18; d_call: TRBD2; j_call: TRBJ2-7; clone_size: .; cdr3_nt: TGTGCCAGCTCACCATTTGCCCTAGCGGGCACTCCCTACGAGCAGTACTTC; cdr3_aa: CASSPFALAGTPYEQYF
v_call: TRBV11-2; d_call: .; j_call: TRBJ1-2; clone_size: .; cdr3_nt: TGTGCCAGCAGCTTAGATCCGGGTCGGAGAGGGGATGGCTACACCTTC; cdr3_aa: CASSLDPGRRGDGYTF
v_call: TRBV7-9; d_call: .; j_call: TRBJ2-1; clone_size: few; cdr3_nt: TGTGCCAGCAGCCTGGATAGCTCCTACAATGAGCAGTTCTTC; cdr3_aa: CASSLDSSYNEQFF
v_call: TRBV5-6; d_call: .; j_call: TRBJ1-2; clone_size: .; cdr3_nt: TGTGCCAGCAGCCTTTGGACGGTTTTCTATGGCTACACCTTC; cdr3_aa: CASSLWTVFYGYTF
v_call: TRBV5-4; d_call: .; j_call: TRBJ2-3; clone_size: .; cdr3_nt: TGTGCCAGCAGCTTGTCCAGCAGCACAGATACGCAGTATTTT; cdr3_aa: CASSLSSSTDTQYF
v_call: TRBV7-3; d_call: .; j_call: TRBJ2-3; clone_size: .; cdr3_nt: TGTGCCAGCAGCTTAGGACCAAGCACAGATACGCAGTATTTT; cdr3_aa: CASSLGPSTDTQYF
v_call: TRBV27; d_call: TRBD1; j_call: TRBJ2-7; clone_size: .; cdr3_nt: TGTGCCAGCAGGGTCACCGGGACAGGGGTAGAGCAGTACTTC; cdr3_aa: CASRVTGTGVEQYF
v_call: TRBV29-1; d_call: .; j_call: TRBJ2-1; clone_size: .; cdr3_nt: TGCAGCGCTGTACGCGGTGGCTACAATGAGCAGTTCTTC; cdr3_aa: CSAVRGGYNEQFF
v_call: TRBV15; d_call: .; j_call: TRBJ2-7; clone_size: .; cdr3_nt: TGTGCCACCAGCAGTAGACTAGGCTACGAGCAGTACTTC; cdr3_aa: CATSSRLGYEQYF
v_call: TRBV15; d_call: .; j_call: TRBJ2-3; clone_size: .; cdr3_nt: TGTGCCACCAGCAGAGATTTCGAAGATACGCAGTATTTT; cdr3_aa: CATSRDFEDTQYF
v_call: TRBV4-3; d_call: .; j_call: TRBJ2-2; clone_size: .; cdr3_nt: TGCGCCAGCAGCCCCGGACACTTCACCGGGGAGCTGTTTTTT; cdr3_aa: CASSPGHFTGELFF
v_call: TRBV2; d_call: .; j_call: TRBJ1-1; clone_size: .; cdr3_nt: TGTGCCAGCAGTGTTGGACACACTGAAGCTTTCTTT; cdr3_aa: CASSVGHTEAFF
v_call: TRBV6-1; d_call: .; j_call: TRBJ1-5; clone_size: .; cdr3_nt: TGTGCCAGCACCGGGACAAATGTTGGCAATCAGCCCCAGCATTTT; cdr3_aa: CASTGTNVGNQPQHF
v_call: TRBV18; d_call: TRBD1; j_call: TRBJ1-2; clone_size: .; cdr3_nt: TGTGCCAGCTCTTACAGGGACAGGATTCCTGACTACACCTTC; cdr3_aa: CASSYRDRIPDYTF
v_call: TRBV29-1; d_call: TRBD1; j_call: TRBJ1-1; clone_size: few; cdr3_nt: TGCAGCGTTGGAGACGGGACAGGGATTACTGAAGCTTTCTTT; cdr3_aa: CSVGDGTGITEAFF
v_call: TRBV7-2; d_call: .; j_call: TRBJ2-3; clone_size: once; cdr3_nt: TGTGCCAGCAGCTTAGTGTCCCCGTCAGTTTACACAGATACGCAGTATTTT; cdr3_aa: CASSLVSPSVYTDTQYF
v_call: TRBV27; d_call: .; j_call: TRBJ2-1; clone_size: once; cdr3_nt: TGTGCCACCAGGGACTCAAGTCTGTACAATGAGCAGTTCTTC; cdr3_aa: CATRDSSLYNEQFF
v_call: TRBV7-6; d_call: .; j_call: TRBJ2-7; clone_size: medium-sized; cdr3_nt: TGTGCCAGCAGCTTACGCCCAACAGTCTACGAGCAGTACTTC; cdr3_aa: CASSLRPTVYEQYF
v_call: TRBV19; d_call: .; j_call: TRBJ1-1; clone_size: few; cdr3_nt: TGTGCCAGTAGTGATGGGGGTAACACTGAAGCTTTCTTT; cdr3_aa: CASSDGGNTEAFF